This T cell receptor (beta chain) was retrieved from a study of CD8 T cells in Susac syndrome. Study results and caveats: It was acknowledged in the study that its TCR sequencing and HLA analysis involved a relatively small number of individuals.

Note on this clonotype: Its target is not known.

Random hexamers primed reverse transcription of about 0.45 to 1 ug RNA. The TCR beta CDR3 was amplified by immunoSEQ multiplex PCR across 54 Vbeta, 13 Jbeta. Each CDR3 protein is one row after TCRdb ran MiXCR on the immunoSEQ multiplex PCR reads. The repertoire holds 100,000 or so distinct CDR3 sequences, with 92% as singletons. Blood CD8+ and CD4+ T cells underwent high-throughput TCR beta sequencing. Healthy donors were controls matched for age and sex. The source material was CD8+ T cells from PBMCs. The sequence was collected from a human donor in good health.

The CDR3 DNA sequence: TGTGCCAGCAGCCCCGGCGGTTCTGGCCCAGAGACCCAGTACTTC. It codes for CASSPGGSGPETQYF. The chain employs TRBV16 and TRBJ2-5; D is unresolved. The CDR3 sequence is 15 residues long. From germline, CDR1 is KGHSY and CDR2 FQNENV. V was trimmed by 4 bases and J by 4 bases, leaving 16 bases between them.